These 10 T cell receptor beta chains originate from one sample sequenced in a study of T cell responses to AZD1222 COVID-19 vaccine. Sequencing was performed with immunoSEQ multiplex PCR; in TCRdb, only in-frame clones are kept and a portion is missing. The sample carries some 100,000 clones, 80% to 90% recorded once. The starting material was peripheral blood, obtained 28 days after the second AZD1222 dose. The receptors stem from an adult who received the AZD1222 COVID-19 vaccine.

The CDR3 coding sequence is TGTGCCACCAGCAGAGATCTGTCGGGGGTCCCTGGCTACACCTTC. It is translated as CATSRDLSGVPGYTF. The gene calls are TRBV15 and TRBJ1-2; tentatively, D is TRBD1 (5 bases). The CDR3 length is 15 residues. Trimming cost V 0 bases and J 7 bases, with 15 bases left between them. From germline, CDR1 is LNHNV and CDR2 YYDKDF (reference sequence).

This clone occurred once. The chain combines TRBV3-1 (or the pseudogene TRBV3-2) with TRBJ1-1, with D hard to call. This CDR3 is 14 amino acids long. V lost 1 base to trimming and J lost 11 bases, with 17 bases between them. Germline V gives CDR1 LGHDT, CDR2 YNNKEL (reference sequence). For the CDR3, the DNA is TGTGCCAGCAGCCAAGGGATGAGGTTGCGGGAGGCTTTCTTT. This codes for CASSQGMRLREAFF.

Written as DNA, the CDR3 is TGCAGCGTGGGGGCGTGGGGGGCAATCGGCTACACCTTC. Its translation is CSVGAWGAIGYTF. The V call is TRBV29-1, the J call TRBJ1-2; maybe TRBD1 (6 bases). The V end was cut by 6 bases, the J end by 8 bases, with 19 bases between. The V gene's germline CDR1 is SQVTM and CDR2 ANQGSEA. This CDR3 region has 13 residues.

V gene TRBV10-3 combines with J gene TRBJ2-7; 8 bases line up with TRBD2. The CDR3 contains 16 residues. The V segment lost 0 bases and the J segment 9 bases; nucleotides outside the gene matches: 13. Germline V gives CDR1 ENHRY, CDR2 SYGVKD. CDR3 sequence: CAISESPSGSFGAQYF. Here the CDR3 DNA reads TGTGCCATCAGTGAGTCGCCGAGCGGGAGTTTTGGTGCGCAGTACTTC.

In nucleotides, the CDR3 is TGTGCCAGCAGCACCCGACTAGCGGGGTCCTACGAGCAGTACTTC. Encoded protein: CASSTRLAGSYEQYF. This chain joins TRBV11-2 and TRBJ2-7; 11 nucleotides agree with TRBD2. V trimming: 5 bases; J trimming: 1 base; junction bases outside the gene matches: 4. Germline V gives CDR1 SGHAT, CDR2 FQNNGV. This CDR3 has 15 residues.

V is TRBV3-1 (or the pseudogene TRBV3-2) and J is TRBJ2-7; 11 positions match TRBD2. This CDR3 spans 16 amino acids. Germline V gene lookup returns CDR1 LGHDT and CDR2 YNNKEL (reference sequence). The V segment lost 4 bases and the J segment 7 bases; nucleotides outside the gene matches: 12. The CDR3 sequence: CASSPLLSGGAHEQYF. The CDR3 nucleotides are TGTGCCAGCAGCCCGCTCCTTAGCGGGGGGGCTCATGAGCAGTACTTC.

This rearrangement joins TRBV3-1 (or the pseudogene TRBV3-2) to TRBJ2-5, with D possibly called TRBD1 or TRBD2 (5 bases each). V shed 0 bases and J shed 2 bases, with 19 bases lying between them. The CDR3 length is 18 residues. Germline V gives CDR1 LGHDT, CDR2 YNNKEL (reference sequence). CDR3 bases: TGTGCCAGCAGCCAAGATGGGGCAGAAGGGTCGGGACAAGAGACCCAGTACTTC. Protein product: CASSQDGAEGSGQETQYF.

Here the CDR3 DNA reads TGTGCCAGTAGCCACAGGGGGGATAATCAGCCCCAGCATTTT. It translates to CASSHRGDNQPQHF. The chain joins TRBV19 to TRBJ1-5, with 8 bases aligning to TRBD1. Germline V lookup: CDR1 LNHDA, CDR2 SQIVND (reference sequence). Trimming cost V 6 bases and J 4 bases; bases outside gene matches: 5. This CDR3 comprises 14 residues.

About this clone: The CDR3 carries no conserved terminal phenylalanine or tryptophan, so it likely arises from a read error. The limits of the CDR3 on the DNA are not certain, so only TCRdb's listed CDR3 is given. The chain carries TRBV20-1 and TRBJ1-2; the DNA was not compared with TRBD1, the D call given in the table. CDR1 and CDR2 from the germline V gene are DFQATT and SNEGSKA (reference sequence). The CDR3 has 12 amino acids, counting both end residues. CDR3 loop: CSASYHMGLLRC.

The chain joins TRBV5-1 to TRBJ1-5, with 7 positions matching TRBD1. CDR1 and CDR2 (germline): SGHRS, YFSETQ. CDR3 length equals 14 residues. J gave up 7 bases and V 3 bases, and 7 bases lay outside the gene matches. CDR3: CASSSGQAEQPQHF. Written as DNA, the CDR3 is TGCGCCAGCAGCTCCGGACAGGCGGAGCAGCCCCAGCATTTT.